The sequence of this TCR beta chain was determined in a study of identical twins. General study points: Out-of-frame alpha sequences common to twins exhibited a surplus of low generation probability.

A remark on this clonotype: No antigen is known for it.

TCRdb reprocessed the 5' RACE reads via MiXCR and lists one record per CDR3 protein. The repertoire holds some 500,000 distinct CDR3 sequences, with roughly a fifth as singletons. The CDR3 is made up of 14 amino acids. Germline V CDR1 and CDR2: SEHNR, FQNEAQ (reference sequence). Deletions cut 1 base from V and 3 bases from J, with 10 bases between. The same data also contributed to another study, on T cells expressing NK-cell markers.

J is TRBJ2-7 and V is TRBV7-9; D remains unclear. This sequence originates from a woman aged 18-35 years in good health. Sequenced sample: CD4+ T cells sorted from blood. The DNA of the CDR3 is TGTGCCAGCAGCTTAGAACAGACCAGCTACGAGCAGTACTTC. This codes for CASSLEQTSYEQYF. Drawing the rest from reference TRBV7-9 and TRBJ2-7, the complete variable domain is DTGVSQNPRHKITKRGQNVTFRCDPISEHNRLYWYRQTLGQGPEFLTYFQNEAQLEKSRLLSDRFSAERPKGSFSTLEIQRTEQGDSAMYLCASSLEQTSYEQYFGPGTRLTVT.